Shown below are 19 T cell receptor beta chains from a single sample sequenced in a study of T cell responses to AZD1222 COVID-19 vaccine. Clones were read by immunoSEQ multiplex PCR, and TCRdb kept only the in-frame ones, dropping some. The profile shows some 150,000 clones, about 92% of them singletons. The sequencing used peripheral blood, collected on day 0 of AZD1222 vaccination. The receptors were gathered from an adult in good health.

In its sample, this clone was seen many times. J is TRBJ1-2 and V is TRBV28, with D unclear. The CDR3 length is 14 residues. Germline V CDR1 and CDR2: MDHEN, SYDVKM. Trimming left V 1 base short and J 4 bases short, with 10 bases between. In nucleotides, the CDR3 is TGTGCCAGCAGTTTATCAGTGGGGTCCTATGGCTACACCTTC. Protein product: CASSLSVGSYGYTF.

The chain couples TRBV4-2 to TRBJ2-1; D is undetermined. V was pared by 1 base and J by 8 bases, with 9 bases between. The germline gives CDR1 LGHNA, CDR2 YNFKEQ. The CDR3 has 13 amino acids. The CDR3 loop reads CASSQARVDEQFF. CDR3 nucleotide sequence: TGTGCCAGCAGCCAAGCTAGAGTTGATGAGCAGTTCTTC.

CDR3 nucleotides: TGCGCCAGCAGTTTTAAGTTCGACACTGAAGCTTTCTTT. Its translation: CASSFKFDTEAFF. This chain joins TRBV5-1 and TRBJ1-1; D not certain. Looked up from germline, CDR1 is SGHRS and CDR2 is YFSETQ. This CDR3 contains 13 residues. V lost 5 bases and J lost 3, with 11 bases in between.

The chain carries TRBV29-1 and TRBJ2-3; 11 bases agree with TRBD1. Germline V CDR1 and CDR2: SQVTM, ANQGSEA. With V trimmed by 5 bases and J by 0 bases, 10 bases remained unmatched. CDR3 length: 17 residues. The CDR3 region is CSVKGQGAGSSTDTQYF. CDR3 in DNA: TGCAGCGTTAAAGGACAGGGGGCAGGGAGTAGCACAGATACGCAGTATTTT.

The chain is built from TRBV10-2 and TRBJ1-4; 8 nucleotides line up with TRBD1. CDR3 length equals 14 residues. V lost 7 bases to trimming and J lost 7 bases; unmatched junction nucleotides: 8. Per germline, CDR1 WSHSY and CDR2 SAAADI. The CDR3 reads CASTPTGAPEKLFF. For the CDR3, the DNA is TGCGCCAGCACCCCGACAGGGGCGCCTGAAAAACTGTTTTTT.

V is TRBV27 and J is TRBJ2-7, with 11 bases fitting TRBD1. The germline gives CDR1 MNHEY, CDR2 SMNVEV (reference sequence). The CDR3 has 15 amino acids. Losses at the gene ends were 5 bases for V and 6 bases for J; bases not matched to a gene: 9. CDR3 loop: CASSTTGTGGFEQYF. For the CDR3, the DNA is TGTGCCAGCAGTACTACCGGGACAGGGGGATTCGAGCAGTACTTC.

The chain has TRBV19 and TRBJ1-4; a possible D gene is TRBD1 (5 bases). Germline V lookup: CDR1 LNHDA, CDR2 SQIVND (reference sequence). The V end was cut by 6 bases, the J end by 8 bases, with 16 bases between. This CDR3 has 14 amino acids. The CDR3 sequence is CASRSGVGVEKLFF. The CDR3 DNA reads TGTGCCAGTAGGTCGGGGGTCGGGGTCGAAAAACTGTTTTTT.

The chain carries TRBV10-2 and TRBJ2-7; D is ambiguous. V was clipped by 8 bases and J by 4 bases, with 18 bases between them. This CDR3 contains 14 residues. Germline-derived CDR1 and CDR2 are WSHSY and SAAADI. CDR3 loop: CASAPMTAQYEQYF. In DNA form, the CDR3 reads TGCGCCAGCGCACCCATGACTGCCCAATACGAGCAGTACTTC.

The genes are TRBV11-2 and TRBJ1-2; D is perhaps TRBD1 (6 bases). Between the trimmed V and J ends, which lost 5 bases and 4 bases, there was a span of 11 bases. Germline-derived CDR1 and CDR2 are SGHAT and FQNNGV. This CDR3 comprises 13 residues. The CDR3 bases are TGTGCCAGCAGCCCTGGGACAACCTATGGCTACACCTTC. Amino acid sequence: CASSPGTTYGYTF.

V and J are TRBV20-1 and TRBJ2-5; D unclear. The V end lost 3 bases, the J end lost 1 base, and 6 bases lay between the germline ends. In germline, CDR1 is DFQATT, CDR2 SNEGSKA (reference sequence). This CDR3 region has 12 residues. CDR3: CSASMLQETQYF. The CDR3 coding sequence is TGCAGTGCTAGTATGCTCCAAGAGACCCAGTACTTC.

Here the CDR3 DNA reads TGTGCCAGCAGTTTAGAGACACAAGCTTTCTTT. It specifies CASSLETQAFF. The V gene is TRBV6-5, the J gene TRBJ1-1; D is ambiguous. The ends were cut back, 4 bases at V and 9 bases at J, with 9 bases in the middle. Germline-derived CDR1 and CDR2 are MNHEY and SVGAGI. The CDR3 totals 11 residues.

This chain links TRBV3-1 (or the pseudogene TRBV3-2) with TRBJ2-1; the match to TRBD2 covers 10 bases. The CDR3 has 15 residues. The V and J ends lost 4 bases and 10 bases, in that order; junction bases with no gene match: 10. CDR1 LGHDT and CDR2 YNNKEL come from the germline V gene (reference sequence). The CDR3 nucleotides are TGTGCCAGCAGCCCGGGCAGCGGGGGGGCAGGGGAGCAGTTCTTC. Amino acids: CASSPGSGGAGEQFF.

V usage is TRBV28 and J usage is TRBJ1-5; D gene ambiguous. From germline, CDR1 is MDHEN and CDR2 SYDVKM. The CDR3 is made up of 13 amino acids. CDR3 DNA sequence: TGTGGAGCCCGGGGTTGGGGCAATCAGCCCCAGCATTTT. Translation gives CGARGWGNQPQHF.

CDR3 loop: CASSYPDQRGPLHF. In nucleotides, the CDR3 is TGTGCCAGCAGTTATCCAGATCAGAGGGGTCCCCTCCACTTT. The chain employs TRBV6-5 and TRBJ1-6; D possibly corresponds to TRBD1 (5 bases). CDR1 and CDR2 from the germline V gene are MNHEY and SVGAGI. CDR3 size: 14 residues. Trimming left V 3 bases short and J 13 bases short, with 16 bases between.

V usage is TRBV18 and J usage is TRBJ2-5; D call uncertain. V lost 3 bases and J 4 bases, leaving 3 bases between the germline ends. This CDR3 contains 11 residues. Germline values: CDR1 KGHSH, CDR2 LQKENI. The CDR3 bases are TGTGCCAGCTCACCGTCAGAGACCCAGTACTTC. Its protein product is CASSPSETQYF.

In the case of this clone: This sample also contains other DNA sequences that code for the same CDR3. The chain has TRBV12-3 or TRBV12-4 and TRBJ1-2, with 7 bases matching TRBD1. V lost 6 bases, J lost 5 bases, and 6 bases stayed unmatched. The CDR3 has 13 amino acids. CDR3 sequence: CASSPGTVYGYTF. The DNA of the CDR3 is TGTGCCAGCAGCCCCGGGACAGTTTATGGCTACACCTTC.

V and J are TRBV19 and TRBJ2-7; TRBD1 agrees at 8 bases. Germline CDR1 reads LNHDA; CDR2 reads SQIVND (reference sequence). The V and J ends lost 4 bases and 3 bases, in that order; junction bases with no gene match: 5. This CDR3 has 14 amino acids. CDR3 in amino acids: CASSNKGQGYEQYF. Written as DNA, the CDR3 is TGTGCCAGTAGTAATAAAGGACAGGGCTACGAGCAGTACTTC.

The CDR3 coding sequence is TGTGCCAGCAGTACCTCCTCCCGGGACTCCCTAAGGTGGGGCTACACCTTC. Translated: CASSTSSRDSLRWGYTF. The genes are TRBV25-1 and TRBJ1-2, with D possibly being TRBD1 (5 bases). Per the germline V gene, CDR1 is MGHDK and CDR2 is SYGVNS. Trimming shortened V by 5 bases and J by 8 bases, and 27 bases separated the two germline ends. The CDR3 extends over 17 amino acids.

This clone is a singleton in its sample. The V and J genes are TRBV3-1 (or the pseudogene TRBV3-2) and TRBJ2-1, with a weak D call TRBD2 (5 bases). Germline V CDR1 and CDR2: LGHDT, YNNKEL (reference sequence). The CDR3 is 11 residues long. Trimming stripped 7 bases from V and 10 bases from J, with 11 bases between. The CDR3: CASTGLEEQFF. Here the CDR3 DNA reads TGTGCCAGCACAGGACTGGAAGAGCAGTTCTTC.